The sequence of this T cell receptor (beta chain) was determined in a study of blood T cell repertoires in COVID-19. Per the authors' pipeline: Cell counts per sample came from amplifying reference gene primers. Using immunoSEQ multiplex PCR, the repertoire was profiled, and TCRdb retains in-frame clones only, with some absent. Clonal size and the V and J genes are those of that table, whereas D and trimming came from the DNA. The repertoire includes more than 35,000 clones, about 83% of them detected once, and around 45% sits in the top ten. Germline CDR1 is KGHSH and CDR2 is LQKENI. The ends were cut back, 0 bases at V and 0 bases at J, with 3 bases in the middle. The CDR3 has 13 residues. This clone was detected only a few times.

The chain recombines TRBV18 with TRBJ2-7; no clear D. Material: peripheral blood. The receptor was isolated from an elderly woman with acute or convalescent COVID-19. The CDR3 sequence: CASSPPASYEQYF. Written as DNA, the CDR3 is TGTGCCAGCTCACCACCAGCCTCCTACGAGCAGTACTTC. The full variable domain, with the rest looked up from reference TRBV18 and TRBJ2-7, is NAGVMQNPRHLVRRRGQEARLRCSPMKGHSHVYWYRQLPEEGLKFMVYLQKENIIDESGMPKERFSAEFPKEGPSILRIQQVVRGDSAAYFCASSPPASYEQYFGPGTRLTVT.